This T cell receptor (beta chain) was recovered during a study of human T cells and chemical hapten exposure. The CDR3 has 14 residues. Trimming took off 3 bases at V and 3 bases at J, with 11 bases between the two ends. The V gene's germline CDR1 is SGHVS and CDR2 FQNEAQ. Via MiXCR, TCRdb re-called the RACE reads, giving one row per CDR3 protein. This sample carries tens of thousands of distinct CDR3 sequences, roughly 11% of them seen once, and the ten largest clones take roughly 2%. Time point in this sample: patch test 3, about 24 weeks after DPC sensitization. Treatment meaning: therapeutic diphenylcyclopropenone sensitization with weekly scalp DPC.

This rearrangement joins TRBV7-8 to TRBJ2-5; D may correspond to TRBD1 or TRBD2 (5 bases each). This TCR came from a woman in her thirties with alopecia areata. Some clones in this sample may be carry-over from other donors' samples. Here the sequenced sample was whole blood, taken in connection with sensitization to the hapten diphenylcyclopropenone (DPC). CDR3 in DNA: TGTGCCAGCAGCTTCCGGGACGTAGAAGAGACCCAGTACTTC. This sequence encodes CASSFRDVEETQYF.